What follows are 17 T cell receptor beta chains derived from one specimen sequenced in a study of technical replicates of blood from a few donors. Clones were read by immunoSEQ multiplex PCR, and TCRdb kept only the in-frame ones, dropping some. This table has roughly 92,000 clones, 95% appearing once. The source material was T cells isolated from PBMCs. These receptors were collected from a human donor in good health.

V and J are TRBV27 and TRBJ2-1; maybe TRBD2 (7 bases). Between the trimmed V and J ends, which lost 1 base and 7 bases, there was a span of 17 bases. This CDR3 has 16 amino acids. CDR1 is MNHEY and CDR2 is SMNVEV in the germline V gene (reference sequence). The CDR3 coding sequence is TGTGCCAGCAGTTTATACGGGGGGCGGATAGGAAATGAGCAGTTCTTC. Translated: CASSLYGGRIGNEQFF.

V gene TRBV30 combines with J gene TRBJ1-2; 9 nucleotides align to TRBD1. CDR3 length equals 17 residues. V lost 0 bases, J lost 5 bases, and 13 bases stayed unmatched. From germline, CDR1 is GTSNPN and CDR2 SVGIG (reference sequence). The CDR3 DNA reads TGTGCCTGGAGTGTACTGGTTGGGACAGGGAAAAATTATGGCTACACCTTC. Protein product: CAWSVLVGTGKNYGYTF.

This rearrangement joins TRBV5-5 to TRBJ1-2, with D maybe TRBD1 (5 bases). V shed 0 bases and J shed 8 bases, with 11 bases lying between them. The CDR3 is 13 amino acids. Looked up from germline, CDR1 is SGHKS and CDR2 is YYEKEE (reference sequence). For the CDR3, the DNA is TGTGCCAGCAGCTTGGTACCGGGGGAGGGCTACACCTTC. Translating it yields CASSLVPGEGYTF.

The genes are TRBV27 and TRBJ1-1; 7 bases are shared with TRBD1. CDR1 and CDR2 (germline): MNHEY, SMNVEV (reference sequence). The CDR3 is made up of 15 amino acids. V dropped 8 bases and J dropped 1; count of bases not matched to a gene: 10. Here the CDR3 reads CASRGGRGANTEAFF. The CDR3 DNA follows: TGTGCCAGCCGAGGGGGCAGGGGGGCGAACACTGAAGCTTTCTTT.

The chain carries TRBV7-9 and TRBJ1-2, with D perhaps TRBD1 (5 bases). The germline V gene encodes CDR1 SEHNR and CDR2 FQNEAQ (reference sequence). CDR3 length: 15 amino acids. Trimming removed 0 bases at V and 5 bases at J, with 13 bases between. The CDR3 sequence is CASSLAEARDYGYTF. CDR3 nucleotide sequence: TGTGCCAGCAGCTTAGCTGAGGCCAGGGATTATGGCTACACCTTC.

This rearrangement joins TRBV5-6 to TRBJ2-5, with 12 bases identical to TRBD2. Germline V gene sequence: CDR1 SGHDT, CDR2 YYEEEE. The CDR3 has 14 residues. Trimming removed 3 bases from V and 5 bases from J; junction bases left unmatched: 2. The CDR3 sequence: CASSSLAGGETQYF. For the CDR3, the DNA is TGTGCCAGCAGCTCCCTAGCGGGAGGGGAGACCCAGTACTTC.

This clone occurred once. This chain connects TRBV2 to TRBJ2-1, with D possibly matching TRBD2 (6 bases). V was trimmed by 4 bases and J by 10 bases, leaving 17 bases between them. Germline V CDR1 and CDR2: SNHLY, FYNNEI. The CDR3 extends over 14 amino acids. The CDR3 here is CASSVRLGFWEQFF. The CDR3 coding sequence is TGTGCCAGCAGTGTACGACTAGGATTTTGGGAGCAGTTCTTC.

The genes are TRBV6-5 and TRBJ2-1; TRBD1 might be the D (5 bases). V lost 4 bases and J lost 2, with 6 bases in between. The germline V gene has CDR1 MNHEY and CDR2 SVGAGI. This CDR3 has 13 residues. The CDR3 DNA sequence: TGTGCCAGCAGTTTACAGGCCTACAATGAGCAGTTCTTC. Translated, it gives CASSLQAYNEQFF.

This chain connects TRBV11-1 to TRBJ1-1; D is ambiguous. The V gene's germline CDR1 is SGHAT and CDR2 FQDESV (reference sequence). The V and J ends lost 6 bases and 4 bases respectively, with 12 bases between them. This CDR3 has 13 residues. The CDR3 bases are TGTGCCAGCAGACCTGGGCGCTTCACTGAAGCTTTCTTT. Its translation: CASRPGRFTEAFF.

The CDR3 here is CASGTSGTYEQYF. The CDR3 DNA reads TGTGCCAGCGGGACTAGCGGGACCTACGAGCAGTACTTC. V gene TRBV11-3 combines with J gene TRBJ2-7; 13 bases align to TRBD2. Looked up from germline, CDR1 is SGHNT and CDR2 is YENEEA. J gave up 2 bases and V 8 bases, and 0 bases lay outside the gene matches. The CDR3 has 13 residues.

The gene calls are TRBV13 and TRBJ2-3, with 9 bases matching TRBD2. Germline CDR1 and CDR2: PRHDT and FYEKMQ (reference sequence). CDR3 size: 15 residues. Losses at the gene ends were 3 bases for V and 5 bases for J; bases not matched to a gene: 6. The CDR3 protein is CASSFASGEGDTQYF. CDR3 sequence (DNA): TGTGCCAGCAGCTTTGCTAGCGGGGAGGGAGATACGCAGTATTTT. The whole variable domain, filled in from reference TRBV13 and TRBJ2-3, reads AAGVIQSPRHLIKEKRETATLKCYPIPRHDTVYWYQQGPGQDPQFLISFYEKMQSDKGSIPDRFSAQQFSDYHSELNMSSLELGDSALYFCASSFASGEGDTQYFGPGTRLTVL.

The genes are TRBV27 and TRBJ1-2; 12 nucleotides line up with TRBD1. Germline CDR1 MNHEY, CDR2 SMNVEV (reference sequence). J lost 8 bases, V lost 4 bases, and 14 bases had no gene match. The CDR3 covers 17 residues. CDR3 residues: CASSSYPGQGARGGYTF. The CDR3 DNA reads TGTGCCAGCAGTTCCTATCCGGGACAGGGGGCGAGAGGAGGCTACACCTTC.

The DNA for the CDR3 is TGTGCCAGCAGCATGGGAGGGTTCCAAGAGACCCAGTACTTC. Amino acids: CASSMGGFQETQYF. The V call is TRBV5-4, the J call TRBJ2-5; 7 positions agree with TRBD2. After removal of 4 bases from V and 1 base from J, the junction contained 4 bases not matched to a gene. The CDR3 consists of 14 residues. CDR1 is SGHNT, CDR2 YYREEE, per germline (reference sequence). The full variable domain, rest sourced from reference TRBV5-4 and TRBJ2-5, is ETGVTQSPTHLIKTRGQQVTLRCSSQSGHNTVSWYQQALGQGPQFIFQYYREEENGRGNFPPRFSGLQFPNYSSELNVNALELDDSALYLCASSMGGFQETQYFGPGTRLLVL.

In this sample, this clone turned up a few times. CDR3 nucleotides: TGCGCCAGCAGCTTTCAATCAGGGTCCGAGCAGTACTTC. Amino acids: CASSFQSGSEQYF. The rearrangement joins TRBV5-1 to TRBJ2-7, with D perhaps matching TRBD1 (5 bases). CDR1 and CDR2 (germline): SGHRS, YFSETQ. The CDR3 runs 13 residues. V lost 2 bases and J 6 bases, leaving 12 bases between the germline ends.

The chain joins TRBV29-1 to TRBJ1-1; 7 nucleotides line up with TRBD1. This CDR3 is 13 amino acids long. From germline, CDR1 is SQVTM and CDR2 ANQGSEA. V gave up 5 bases and J gave up 1 base; unmatched junction bases: 4. The CDR3 spells CSVTRTGNTEAFF. In DNA form, the CDR3 reads TGCAGCGTTACCCGGACAGGGAACACTGAAGCTTTCTTT.

The chain has TRBV4-1 and TRBJ2-5, with 8 bases matching TRBD1. Trimming cost V 1 base and J 11 bases; bases outside gene matches: 12. Germline CDR1 is MGHRA and CDR2 is YSYEKL. The CDR3 runs to 15 residues. The CDR3 protein is CASSQVRGQGVEQYF. CDR3 sequence (DNA): TGCGCCAGCAGCCAAGTTCGAGGACAGGGAGTTGAGCAGTACTTC.

The J gene is TRBJ1-5, the V gene TRBV6-5; D may be TRBD1 (5 bases). CDR1 is MNHEY, CDR2 SVGAGI, per germline. Trimming took 3 bases from V and 0 from J, leaving 9 bases between them. This CDR3 spans 15 amino acids. The CDR3 sequence: CASSYKGYSNQPQHF. CDR3 nucleotides: TGTGCCAGCAGTTATAAGGGGTATAGCAATCAGCCCCAGCATTTT.